The clone carrying this TCR beta chain was detected once. The antigen remains undetermined. The data were obtained in a study of chemoradiotherapy in HPV16-positive cancers. Over chemoradiotherapy, repertoires were sampled more than once. The method was immunoSEQ multiplex PCR; TCRdb's version includes in-frame clones alone and lacks a portion of them. The data contain 50,000 to 55,000 clones, 90% of them singletons. Findings and caveats of the study: For HPV16-positive patients, expanding HPV-responsive T cells associated with longer recurrence-free survival.

This sequence was found in a human donor with HPV-associated anogenital cancer. Here the sequenced sample was blood, taken from a patient who underwent chemoradiotherapy.

CDR3 nucleotide sequence: TGCAGCGTTTCCTCCGAACCAGCGGGACCCTCCTACGAGCAGTACTTC. Amino acid sequence: CSVSSEPAGPSYEQYF. The chain links TRBV29-1 to TRBJ2-7, with 7 nucleotides matching TRBD2. Germline V CDR1 and CDR2: SQVTM, ANQGSEA. This CDR3 has 16 residues. Germline trimming cut 5 bases from V and 0 bases from J; bases unmatched to any gene: 13.